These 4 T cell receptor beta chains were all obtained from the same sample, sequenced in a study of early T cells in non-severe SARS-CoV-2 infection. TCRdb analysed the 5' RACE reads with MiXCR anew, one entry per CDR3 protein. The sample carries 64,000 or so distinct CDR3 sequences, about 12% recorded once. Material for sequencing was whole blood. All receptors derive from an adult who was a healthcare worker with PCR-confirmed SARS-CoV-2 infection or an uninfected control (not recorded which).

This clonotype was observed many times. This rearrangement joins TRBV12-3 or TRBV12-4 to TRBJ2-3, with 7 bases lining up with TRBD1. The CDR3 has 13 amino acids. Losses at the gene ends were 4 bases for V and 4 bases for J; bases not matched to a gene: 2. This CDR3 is CASSSTGADTQYF. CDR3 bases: TGTGCCAGCAGTTCCACAGGGGCAGATACGCAGTATTTT.

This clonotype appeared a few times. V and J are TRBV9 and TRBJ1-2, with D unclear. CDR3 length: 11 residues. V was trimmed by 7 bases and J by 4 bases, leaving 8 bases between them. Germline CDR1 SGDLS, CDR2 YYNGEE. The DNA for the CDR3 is TGTGCCAGCGGAGGAGGCTATGGCTACACCTTC. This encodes CASGGGYGYTF.

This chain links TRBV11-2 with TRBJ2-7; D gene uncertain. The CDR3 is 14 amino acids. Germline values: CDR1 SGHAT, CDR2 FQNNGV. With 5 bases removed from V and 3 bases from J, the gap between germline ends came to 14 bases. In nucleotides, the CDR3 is TGTGCCAGCAGCCCCACCCGAGGTCTCTACGAGCAGTACTTC. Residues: CASSPTRGLYEQYF.

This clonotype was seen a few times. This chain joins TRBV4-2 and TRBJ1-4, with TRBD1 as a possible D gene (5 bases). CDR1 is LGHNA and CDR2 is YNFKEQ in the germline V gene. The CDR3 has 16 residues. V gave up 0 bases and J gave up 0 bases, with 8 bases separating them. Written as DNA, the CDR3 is TGTGCCAGCAGCCAAGATGGGGGGACAACTAATGAAAAACTGTTTTTT. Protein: CASSQDGGTTNEKLFF.